This is a list of T cell receptor beta chains from one sample in a study of blood T cell repertoires in COVID-19. Sequencing was performed with immunoSEQ multiplex PCR; in TCRdb, only in-frame clones are kept and a portion is missing. The sample lists about 300,000 clones; 84% were seen once. Source material: peripheral blood. These TCRs come from a human donor with COVID-19, enrolled during active disease. The donor label of this sample is uncertain. The CDR3 runs from the conserved cysteine through the conserved F or W. The D gene is left open where the match is weak. A row's size may be missing; if present it is once, few, many or a size class.

TGTGCCAGCAGTGAACTACAGGGTCGGGAAAAACTGTTTTTT	CASSELQGREKLFF	NA	TRBV6-1	NA	14	TRBJ1-4
TGCGCCAGCAGCTTGGAGGGGGACAGGCGCACTGAAGCTTTCTTT	CASSLEGDRRTEAFF	NA	TRBV5-1	TRBD1	15	TRBJ1-1
TGTGCCAGCAGTTTTAATAGCGGAGCCTACGAGCAGTACTTC	CASSFNSGAYEQYF	NA	TRBV25-1	NA	14	TRBJ2-7
TGTGCCAGCAGTGAGAGGGATTCACCCCTCCACTTT	CASSERDSPLHF	NA	TRBV6-4	NA	12	TRBJ1-6
TGCGCCAGCAGCTTGGAGGGGGACAACTATGGCTACACCTTC	CASSLEGDNYGYTF	NA	TRBV5-1	NA	14	TRBJ1-2
TGTGCCAGCAGTTACAGGGGGCGCACTGAAGCTTTCTTT	CASSYRGRTEAFF	once	TRBV6-5	TRBD1	13	TRBJ1-1
TGTGCCAGCAGCTTAGTCGGACTAGCGGGAGTAGTAGAGACCCAGTACTTC	CASSLVGLAGVVETQYF	NA	TRBV7-2	TRBD2	17	TRBJ2-5
TGTGCCAGTAGTATTTCGACTAGCTCCTACGAGCAGTACTTC	CASSISTSSYEQYF	NA	TRBV19	NA	14	TRBJ2-7
TGTGCCAGCAGTTACCGAACTAGCGGGGGTCCTGGGGAGCAGTACTTC	CASSYRTSGGPGEQYF	NA	TRBV6-2/TRBV6-3	TRBD2	16	TRBJ2-7
TGCGCCAGCAGCGCGAATACAGGGAGAAGAGAAAAACTGTTTTTT	CASSANTGRREKLFF	NA	TRBV5-1	NA	15	TRBJ1-4
TGTGCCAGCAGTGAAAACCGGGTTAGCAATCAGCCCCAGCATTTT	CASSENRVSNQPQHF	NA	TRBV6-1	NA	15	TRBJ1-5
TGTGCCAGCAGATCTAACTACAATGAGCAGTTCTTC	CASRSNYNEQFF	NA	TRBV28	NA	12	TRBJ2-1
TGTGCCAGCTCACCAACGACAGCGGGAGTGATCCATGAGCAGTTCTTC	CASSPTTAGVIHEQFF	NA	TRBV18	TRBD2	16	TRBJ2-1
TGTGCCAGCTCACCACCGGTACAGGGGGCATACGAGCAGTACTTC	CASSPPVQGAYEQYF	NA	TRBV18	TRBD1	15	TRBJ2-7
TGTGCCAGCGGAGCGGGCTTCAGCTACACCTTC	CASGAGFSYTF	NA	TRBV27	NA	11	TRBJ1-2
TGTGCCAGCAGCGCGATACTAGCGGGAGTGGATGAGCAGTTCTTC	CASSAILAGVDEQFF	NA	TRBV9	TRBD2	15	TRBJ2-1
TGTGCCAGCAGCTTCGGGACTAGCGGCACAGATACGCAGTATTTT	CASSFGTSGTDTQYF	NA	TRBV5-8	TRBD2	15	TRBJ2-3
TGTGCCAGCAGCTCCCCCTCGTGGCCAAATATCAGAATTAATCAGCCCCAGCATTTT	CASSSPSWPNIRINQPQHF	NA	TRBV7-9	NA	19	TRBJ1-5
TGCAGTGGGGGGGCGGGATTTGACACTGAAGCTTTCTTT	CSGGAGFDTEAFF	NA	TRBV29-1	NA	13	TRBJ1-1
TGTGCCAGCAGCCAAAAGGACAGGGACGGTGGCTACACCTTC	CASSQKDRDGGYTF	NA	TRBV3-1/TRBV3-2	TRBD1	14	TRBJ1-2
TGTGCCATCAGTGAGTCGATGGGGAGTGGCTACACCTTC	CAISESMGSGYTF	NA	TRBV10-3	NA	13	TRBJ1-2
TGTGCCAGCAGCTTAGAAGCGGGAGCCCCGCGGCAGCAGTACTTC	CASSLEAGAPRQQYF	NA	TRBV7-2	TRBD2	15	TRBJ2-7
TGTGCCAGCAGCGGGACAGGGGGGACTGAAGCTTTCTTT	CASSGTGGTEAFF	NA	TRBV6-4	TRBD1	13	TRBJ1-1
TGTGCCAGCAGCTCCGGACAGGGGGATTTGAGAGCTTTCTTT	CASSSGQGDLRAFF	NA	TRBV7-2	TRBD1	14	TRBJ1-1
TGTGCCAGCAGCTTAAGGCGGGACGGTGAAGCTTTCTTT	CASSLRRDGEAFF	NA	TRBV7-8	NA	13	TRBJ1-1
TGTGCCAGCAGCCGACAACTAGCGGGAGCTTACGAGCAGTACTTC	CASSRQLAGAYEQYF	NA	TRBV7-9	TRBD2	15	TRBJ2-7
TGTGCCAGCAGAAAAGGGGGCACTGAAGCTTTCTTT	CASRKGGTEAFF	NA	TRBV25-1	NA	12	TRBJ1-1
TGTGCCAGCAGTCCCCCACCCGGGATGAACACTGAAGCTTTCTTT	CASSPPPGMNTEAFF	few	TRBV28	NA	15	TRBJ1-1
TGTGCCAGCAGCGGGCATTTGTCTTCAGGGGGCGGAACTGAAGCTTTCTTT	CASSGHLSSGGGTEAFF	few	TRBV28	TRBD1	17	TRBJ1-1
TGTGCCAGCAGCCCCGGGACACTCGCCTACAATGAGCAGTTCTTC	CASSPGTLAYNEQFF	NA	TRBV14	NA	15	TRBJ2-1
TGTGCCTGGAGTATCCTTTCTGGAAACACCATATATTTT	CAWSILSGNTIYF	NA	TRBV30	NA	13	TRBJ1-3
TGTGCCAGTAGTGACTATGAGCAGTTCTTC	CASSDYEQFF	NA	TRBV19	NA	10	TRBJ2-1
TGTGCCAGCAGTTACGCGGGACTTGTCACAGATACGCAGTATTTT	CASSYAGLVTDTQYF	NA	TRBV6-2/TRBV6-3	NA	15	TRBJ2-3
TGTGCCACCCTGGGAATCGCGGGAGGCTCTAGGAATGAGCAGTTCTTC	CATLGIAGGSRNEQFF	NA	TRBV19	TRBD2	16	TRBJ2-1
TGTGCCAGCTCACCACGGGGAGAGAACACCGGGGAGCTGTTTTTT	CASSPRGENTGELFF	NA	TRBV18	NA	15	TRBJ2-2
TGCGCCAGCAGCTTGGAGCCCGGTGTGGAGACCCAGTACTTC	CASSLEPGVETQYF	NA	TRBV5-1	NA	14	TRBJ2-5
TGTGCCAGCAGCCAATGGGACAGAGAGGAAAAACTGTTTTTT	CASSQWDREEKLFF	NA	TRBV3-1/TRBV3-2	TRBD1	14	TRBJ1-4
TGTGCCAGTAGTATCAGCCCGACAGGGAATGAAAAACTGTTTTTT	CASSISPTGNEKLFF	NA	TRBV19	TRBD1	15	TRBJ1-4
TGTGCCAGCAGTACCCCTATCGCTAACTATGGCTACACCTTC	CASSTPIANYGYTF	NA	TRBV2	NA	14	TRBJ1-2
TGTGCCAGCAGCTTATATTGGCCCGGGGGGCAATATAATTCACCCCTCCACTTT	CASSLYWPGGQYNSPLHF	NA	TRBV7-6	NA	18	TRBJ1-6
TGTGCCAGCAGCCCGGCGACAGGGGTTGAAAAACTGTTTTTT	CASSPATGVEKLFF	NA	TRBV7-2	TRBD1	14	TRBJ1-4
TGTGCCAGCAGCCTCGGGGTAGGGGGCTACACCTTC	CASSLGVGGYTF	once	TRBV12-3/TRBV12-4	NA	12	TRBJ1-2
TGTGCCAGCAGCTTAGCGGGGACTAGCGGGAGAGACGAGCAGTACTTC	CASSLAGTSGRDEQYF	NA	TRBV7-8	TRBD2	16	TRBJ2-7
TGCGCCAGCAGTCTGGGACTAGCGGGAAACACCGGGGAGCTGTTTTTT	CASSLGLAGNTGELFF	NA	TRBV5-1	TRBD2	16	TRBJ2-2
TGTGCCAGCTCACTCGGGACAGGGGGCGCGGGGAACACTGAAGCTTTCTTT	CASSLGTGGAGNTEAFF	NA	TRBV18	TRBD1	17	TRBJ1-1
TGTGCCAGTAGTATAGTGCGGGATCAGCCCCAGCATTTT	CASSIVRDQPQHF	few	TRBV19	NA	13	TRBJ1-5
TGTGCCAGCAGCCCCCCCGCGGGAGGGTACCAAGAGACCCAGTACTTC	CASSPPAGGYQETQYF	NA	TRBV7-9	TRBD2	16	TRBJ2-5
TGCAGCGTTGGCCGGGCTAGCGGGAAGAACGGGGAGCTGTTTTTT	CSVGRASGKNGELFF	NA	TRBV29-1	TRBD2	15	TRBJ2-2
TGTGCCAGTACAACGGGGCTCGGGACAGTGAACACTGAAGCTTTCTTT	CASTTGLGTVNTEAFF	NA	TRBV19	TRBD1	16	TRBJ1-1
TGTGCCAGCAGTTTCTATCCCTCGCCCGGGACTACGGGCTACGAGCAGTACTTC	CASSFYPSPGTTGYEQYF	NA	TRBV28	TRBD2	18	TRBJ2-7
TGCGCCAGCAGCCGAAACACCGGGTTGAACACTGAAGCTTTCTTT	CASSRNTGLNTEAFF	once	TRBV4-1	NA	15	TRBJ1-1
TGTGCCAGCACCCTGTCGGAGGGTTCGAACACCGGGGAGCTGTTTTTT	CASTLSEGSNTGELFF	few	TRBV11-3	NA	16	TRBJ2-2
TGTGCCAGCAGCCACCGGGCGGGAGGGGCAGATACGCAGTATTTT	CASSHRAGGADTQYF	NA	TRBV3-1/TRBV3-2	TRBD2	15	TRBJ2-3
TGTGCCAGCAGCCCTCAGGGGGCAAGGAATTCACCCCTCCACTTT	CASSPQGARNSPLHF	NA	TRBV7-2	TRBD1	15	TRBJ1-6
TGTGCCAGTAGTATACAACCGGGTGTGGCTAGCACAGATACGCAGTATTTT	CASSIQPGVASTDTQYF	NA	TRBV19	NA	17	TRBJ2-3
TGCGCCAGCAGATTCGACAGTCCCGACCAGCCCCAGCATTTT	CASRFDSPDQPQHF	NA	TRBV5-1	NA	14	TRBJ1-5
TGTGCCAGCAGTTTCGGACAGGGGATTTCCTACGAGCAGTACTTC	CASSFGQGISYEQYF	NA	TRBV27	TRBD1	15	TRBJ2-7
TGTGCCAGCAGCTCATCCAGGCCAAACTCCTACAATGAGCAGTTCTTC	CASSSSRPNSYNEQFF	NA	TRBV11-2	NA	16	TRBJ2-1
TGTGCCAGCAATCTAGGGGCTGAAGCTTTCTTT	CASNLGAEAFF	NA	TRBV28	NA	11	TRBJ1-1
TGTGCCTGGACCTCGGGTAACACAGATACGCAGTATTTT	CAWTSGNTDTQYF	NA	TRBV30	NA	13	TRBJ2-3